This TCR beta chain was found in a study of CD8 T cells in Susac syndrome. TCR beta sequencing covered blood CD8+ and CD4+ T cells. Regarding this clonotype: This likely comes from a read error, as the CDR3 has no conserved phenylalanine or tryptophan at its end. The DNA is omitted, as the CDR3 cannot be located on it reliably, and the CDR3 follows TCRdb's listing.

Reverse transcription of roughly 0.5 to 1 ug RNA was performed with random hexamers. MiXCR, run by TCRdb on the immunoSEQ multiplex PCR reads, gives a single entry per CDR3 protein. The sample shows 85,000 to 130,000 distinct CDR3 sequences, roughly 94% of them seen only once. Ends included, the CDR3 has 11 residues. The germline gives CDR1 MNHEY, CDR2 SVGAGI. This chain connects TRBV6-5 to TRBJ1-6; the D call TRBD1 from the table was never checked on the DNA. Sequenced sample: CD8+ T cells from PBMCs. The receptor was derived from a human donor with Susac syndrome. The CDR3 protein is CASPKGAVGPL.